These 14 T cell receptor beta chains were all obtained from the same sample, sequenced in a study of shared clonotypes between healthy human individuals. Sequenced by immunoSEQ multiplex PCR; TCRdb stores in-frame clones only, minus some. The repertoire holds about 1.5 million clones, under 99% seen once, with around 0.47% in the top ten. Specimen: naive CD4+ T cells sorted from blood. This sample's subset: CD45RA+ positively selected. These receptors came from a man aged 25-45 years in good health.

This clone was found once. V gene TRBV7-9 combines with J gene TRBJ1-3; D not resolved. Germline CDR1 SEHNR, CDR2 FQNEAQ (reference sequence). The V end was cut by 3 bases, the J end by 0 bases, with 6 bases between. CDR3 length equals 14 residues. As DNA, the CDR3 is TGTGCCAGCAGCTTGACGAGCTCTGGAAACACCATATATTTT. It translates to CASSLTSSGNTIYF.

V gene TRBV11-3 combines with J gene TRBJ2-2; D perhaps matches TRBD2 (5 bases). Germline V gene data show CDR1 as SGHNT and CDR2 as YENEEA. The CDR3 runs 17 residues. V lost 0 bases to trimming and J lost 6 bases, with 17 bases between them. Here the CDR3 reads CASSLDSFRGAAGELFF. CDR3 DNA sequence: TGTGCCAGCAGCTTAGATTCGTTCCGAGGAGCGGCCGGGGAGCTGTTTTTT.

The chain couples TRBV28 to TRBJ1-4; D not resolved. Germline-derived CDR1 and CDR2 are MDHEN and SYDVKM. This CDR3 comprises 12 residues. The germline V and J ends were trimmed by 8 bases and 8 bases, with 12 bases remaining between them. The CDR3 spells CASLGPPEKLFF. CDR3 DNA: TGTGCCAGCTTGGGCCCCCCAGAAAAACTGTTTTTT.

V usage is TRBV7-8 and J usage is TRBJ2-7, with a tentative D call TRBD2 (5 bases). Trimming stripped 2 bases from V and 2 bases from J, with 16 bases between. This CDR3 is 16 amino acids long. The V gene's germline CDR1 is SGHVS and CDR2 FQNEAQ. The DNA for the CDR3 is TGTGCCAGCAGCTTAATACGTTTGGCGGGTACCTACGAGCAGTACTTC. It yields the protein CASSLIRLAGTYEQYF.

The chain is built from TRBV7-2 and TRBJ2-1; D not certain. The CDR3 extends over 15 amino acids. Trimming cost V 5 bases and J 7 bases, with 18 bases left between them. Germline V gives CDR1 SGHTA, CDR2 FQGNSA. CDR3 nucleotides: TGTGCCAGCAGCGCGGACCTACGAGCGAGAAATGAGCAGTTCTTC. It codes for CASSADLRARNEQFF.

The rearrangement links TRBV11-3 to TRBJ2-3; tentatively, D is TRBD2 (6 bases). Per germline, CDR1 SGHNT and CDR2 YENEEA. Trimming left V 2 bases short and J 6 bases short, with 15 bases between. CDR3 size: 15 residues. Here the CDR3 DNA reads TGTGCCAGCAGCTTAAGTGCGGGACCCGGGGATACGCAGTATTTT. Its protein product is CASSLSAGPGDTQYF.

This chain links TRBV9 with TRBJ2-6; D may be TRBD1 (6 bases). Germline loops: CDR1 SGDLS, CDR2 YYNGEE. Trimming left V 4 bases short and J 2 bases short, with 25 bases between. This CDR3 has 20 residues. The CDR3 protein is CASSQIEGQGRPTGANVLTF. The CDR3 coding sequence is TGTGCCAGCAGCCAGATAGAGGGGCAGGGGCGACCTACTGGGGCCAACGTCCTGACTTTC.

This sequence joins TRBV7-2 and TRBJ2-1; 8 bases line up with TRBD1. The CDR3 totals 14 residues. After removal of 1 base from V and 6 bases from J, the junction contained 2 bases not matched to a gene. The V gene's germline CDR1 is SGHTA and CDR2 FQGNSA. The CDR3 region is CASSLETGVNEQFF. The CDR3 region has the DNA TGTGCCAGCAGCTTAGAGACAGGGGTCAATGAGCAGTTCTTC.

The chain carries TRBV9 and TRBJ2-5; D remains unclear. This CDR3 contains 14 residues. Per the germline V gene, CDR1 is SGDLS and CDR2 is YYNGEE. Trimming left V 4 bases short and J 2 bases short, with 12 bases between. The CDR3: CASSPGPFQETQYF. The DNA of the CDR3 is TGTGCCAGCAGCCCGGGCCCTTTTCAAGAGACCCAGTACTTC.

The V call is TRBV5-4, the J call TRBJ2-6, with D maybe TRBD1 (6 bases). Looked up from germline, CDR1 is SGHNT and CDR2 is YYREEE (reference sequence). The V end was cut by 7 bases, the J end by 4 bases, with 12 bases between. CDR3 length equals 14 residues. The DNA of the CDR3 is TGTGCCAGCCAAACAGGGCCCGGGGCCAACGTCCTGACTTTC. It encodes CASQTGPGANVLTF.

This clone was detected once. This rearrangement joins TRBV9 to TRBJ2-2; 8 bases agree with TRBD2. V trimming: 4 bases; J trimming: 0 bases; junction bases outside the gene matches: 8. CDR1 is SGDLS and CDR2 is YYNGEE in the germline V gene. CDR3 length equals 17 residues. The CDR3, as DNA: TGTGCCAGCAGCCACCGCTCGGGGGGGTCGAACACCGGGGAGCTGTTTTTT. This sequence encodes CASSHRSGGSNTGELFF.

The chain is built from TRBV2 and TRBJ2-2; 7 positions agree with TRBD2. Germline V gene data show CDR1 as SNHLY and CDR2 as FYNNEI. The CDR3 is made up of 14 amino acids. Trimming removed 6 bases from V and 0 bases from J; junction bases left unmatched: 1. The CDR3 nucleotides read TGTGCCAGCAGCGGACTAGCGAACACCGGGGAGCTGTTTTTT. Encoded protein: CASSGLANTGELFF.

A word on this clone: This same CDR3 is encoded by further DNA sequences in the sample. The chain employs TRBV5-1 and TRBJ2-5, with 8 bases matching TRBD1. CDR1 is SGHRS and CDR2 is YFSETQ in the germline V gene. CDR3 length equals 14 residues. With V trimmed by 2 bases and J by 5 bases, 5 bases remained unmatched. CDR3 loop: CASSFQGAGETQYF. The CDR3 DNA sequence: TGCGCCAGCAGCTTCCAGGGGGCGGGGGAGACCCAGTACTTC.

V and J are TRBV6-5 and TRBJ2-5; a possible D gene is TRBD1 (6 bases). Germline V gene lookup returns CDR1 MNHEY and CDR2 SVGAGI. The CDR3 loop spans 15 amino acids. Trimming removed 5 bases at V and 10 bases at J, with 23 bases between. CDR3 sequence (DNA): TGTGCCAGCAGTAACCTCAGGGGTGAGGGCCTTGGCCAGTACTTC. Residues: CASSNLRGEGLGQYF.